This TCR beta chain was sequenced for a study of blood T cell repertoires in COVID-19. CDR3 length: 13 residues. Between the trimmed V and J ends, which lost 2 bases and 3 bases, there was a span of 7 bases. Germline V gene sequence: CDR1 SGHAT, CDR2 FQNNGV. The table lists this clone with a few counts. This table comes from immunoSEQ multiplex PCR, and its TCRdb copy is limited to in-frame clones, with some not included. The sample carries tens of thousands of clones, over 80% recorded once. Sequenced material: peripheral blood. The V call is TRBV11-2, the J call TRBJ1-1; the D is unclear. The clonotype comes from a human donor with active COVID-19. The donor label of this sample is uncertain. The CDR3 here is CASSLKGDTEAFF. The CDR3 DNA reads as TGTGCCAGCAGCTTAAAGGGAGACACTGAAGCTTTCTTT.